The present T cell receptor beta chain was sequenced within a study of blood T cells in healthy people across ages. With a J-beta primer mix and a sample-barcoded 5' primer, a second PCR ran about 7 to 12 cycles. TCRdb re-analysed the 5' RACE reads in MiXCR, keeping a single row per CDR3 protein. The data contain approximately 900,000 distinct CDR3 sequences, 29% of them singletons. With 2 bases clipped from V and 1 base from J, the junction kept 15 bases outside the gene matches. The CDR3 totals 19 residues. Germline V lookup: CDR1 KGHSH, CDR2 LQKENI. These same data were also listed under a study on T cells of mothers and their children.

This sequence joins TRBV18 and TRBJ1-2; 8 nucleotides match TRBD1. This TCR derives from a woman aged 40 to 50 in good health. Sample: blood. This CDR3 is CASSPVKVRTGKNNYGYTF. DNA for the CDR3: TGTGCCAGCTCACCAGTGAAGGTCCGGACAGGGAAAAATAACTATGGCTACACCTTC.